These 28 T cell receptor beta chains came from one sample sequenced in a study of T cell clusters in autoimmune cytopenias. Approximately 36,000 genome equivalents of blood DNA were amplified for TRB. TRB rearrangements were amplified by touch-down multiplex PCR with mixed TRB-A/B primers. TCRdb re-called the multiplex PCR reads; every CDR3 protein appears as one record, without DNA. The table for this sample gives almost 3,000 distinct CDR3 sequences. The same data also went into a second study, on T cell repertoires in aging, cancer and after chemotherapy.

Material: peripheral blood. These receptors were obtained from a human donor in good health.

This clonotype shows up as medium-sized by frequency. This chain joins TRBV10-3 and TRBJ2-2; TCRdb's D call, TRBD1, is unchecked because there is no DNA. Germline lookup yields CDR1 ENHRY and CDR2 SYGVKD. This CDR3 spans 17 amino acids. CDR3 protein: CAISEMGPGGSTGELFF.

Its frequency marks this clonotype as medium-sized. This chain's CDR3 is CATSRDKRQPQHF. The rearrangement joins TRBV15 to TRBJ1-5. Germline values: CDR1 LNHNV, CDR2 YYDKDF (reference sequence). The CDR3 contains 13 residues.

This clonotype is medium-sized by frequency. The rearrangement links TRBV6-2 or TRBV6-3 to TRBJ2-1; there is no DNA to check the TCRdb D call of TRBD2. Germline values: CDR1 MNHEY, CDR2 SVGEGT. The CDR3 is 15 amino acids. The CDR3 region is CASSYGTSGYNEQFF.

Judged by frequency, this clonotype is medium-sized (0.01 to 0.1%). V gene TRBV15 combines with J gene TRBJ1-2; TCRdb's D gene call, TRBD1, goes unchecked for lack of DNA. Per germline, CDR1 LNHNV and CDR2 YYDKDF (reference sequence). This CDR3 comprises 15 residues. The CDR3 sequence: CATSRATGTIDGYTF. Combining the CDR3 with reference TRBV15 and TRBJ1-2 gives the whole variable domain DAMVIQNPRYQVTQFGKPVTLSCSQTLNHNVMYWYQQKSSQAPKLLFHYYDKDFNNEADTPDNFQSRRPNTSFCFLDIRSPGLGDTAMYLCATSRATGTIDGYTFGSGTRLTVV.

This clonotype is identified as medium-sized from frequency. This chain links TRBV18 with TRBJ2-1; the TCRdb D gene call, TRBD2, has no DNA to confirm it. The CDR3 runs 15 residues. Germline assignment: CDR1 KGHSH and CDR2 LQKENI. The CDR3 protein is CASSPDWEGRNEQFF.

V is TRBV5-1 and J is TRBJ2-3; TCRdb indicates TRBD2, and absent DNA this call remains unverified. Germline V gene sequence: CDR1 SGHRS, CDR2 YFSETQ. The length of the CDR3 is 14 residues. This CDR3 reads CASSVGREPDTQYF.

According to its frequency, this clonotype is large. The CDR3 sequence: CSVDTAAGRGTEQFF. The chain is built from TRBV29-1 and TRBJ2-1; TCRdb returns TRBD1, unconfirmable since there is no DNA. The CDR3 has 15 residues. CDR1 is SQVTM, CDR2 ANQGSEA, per germline.

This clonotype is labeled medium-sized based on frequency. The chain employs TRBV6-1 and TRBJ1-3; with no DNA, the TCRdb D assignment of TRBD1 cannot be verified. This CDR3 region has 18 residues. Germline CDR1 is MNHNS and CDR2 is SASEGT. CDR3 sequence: CASSERGEVKRSGNTIYF.

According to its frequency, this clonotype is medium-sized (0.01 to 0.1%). This chain's CDR3 is CASTQRGSGLNTGELFF. This rearrangement joins TRBV19 to TRBJ2-2; TCRdb's D call, TRBD2, is unchecked because there is no DNA. Germline CDR1 LNHDA, CDR2 SQIVND (reference sequence). The CDR3 sequence is 17 residues long.

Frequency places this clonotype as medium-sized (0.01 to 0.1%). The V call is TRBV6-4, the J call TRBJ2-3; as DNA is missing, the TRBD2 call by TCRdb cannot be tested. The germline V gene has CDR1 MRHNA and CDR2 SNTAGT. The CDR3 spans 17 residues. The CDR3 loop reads CASSLTSGKGSTDTQYF.

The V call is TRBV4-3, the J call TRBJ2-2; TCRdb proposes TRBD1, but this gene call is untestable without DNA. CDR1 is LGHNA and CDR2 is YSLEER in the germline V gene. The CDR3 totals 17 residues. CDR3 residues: CASSQGTGGTYTGELFF.

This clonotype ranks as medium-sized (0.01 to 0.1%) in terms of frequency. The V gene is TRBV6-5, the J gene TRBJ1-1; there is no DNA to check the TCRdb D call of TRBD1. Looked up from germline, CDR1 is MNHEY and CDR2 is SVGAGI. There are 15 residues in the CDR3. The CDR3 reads CASSPGTGILGEAFF.

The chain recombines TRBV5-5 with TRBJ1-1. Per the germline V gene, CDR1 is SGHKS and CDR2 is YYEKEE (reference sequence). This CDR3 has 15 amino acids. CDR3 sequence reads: CASSLFACGNTEAFF.

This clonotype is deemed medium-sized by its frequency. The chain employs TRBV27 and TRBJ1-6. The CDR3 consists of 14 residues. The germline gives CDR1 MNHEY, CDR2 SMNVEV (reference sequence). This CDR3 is CASSLSREGRTLHF.

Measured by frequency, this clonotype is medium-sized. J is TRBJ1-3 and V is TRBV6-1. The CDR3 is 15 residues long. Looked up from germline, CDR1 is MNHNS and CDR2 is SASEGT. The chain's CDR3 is CASSGVRGSGNTIYF.

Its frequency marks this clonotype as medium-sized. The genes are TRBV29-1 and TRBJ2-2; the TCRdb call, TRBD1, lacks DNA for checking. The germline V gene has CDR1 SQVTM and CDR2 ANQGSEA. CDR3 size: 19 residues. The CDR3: CSVDSRGGGPLRGTGELFF.

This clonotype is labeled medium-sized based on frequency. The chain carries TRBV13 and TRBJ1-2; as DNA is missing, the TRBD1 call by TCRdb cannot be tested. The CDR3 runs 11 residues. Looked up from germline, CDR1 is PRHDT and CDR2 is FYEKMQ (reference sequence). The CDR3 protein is CASRKQEDYTF.

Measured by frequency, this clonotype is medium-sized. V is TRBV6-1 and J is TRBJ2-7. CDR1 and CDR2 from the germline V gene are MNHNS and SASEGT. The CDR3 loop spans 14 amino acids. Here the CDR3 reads CASSESNGSYEQYF.

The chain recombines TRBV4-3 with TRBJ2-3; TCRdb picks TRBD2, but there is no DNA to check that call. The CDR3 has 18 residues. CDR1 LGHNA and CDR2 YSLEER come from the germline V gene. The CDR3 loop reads CASSQSIGLAGYTDTQYF.

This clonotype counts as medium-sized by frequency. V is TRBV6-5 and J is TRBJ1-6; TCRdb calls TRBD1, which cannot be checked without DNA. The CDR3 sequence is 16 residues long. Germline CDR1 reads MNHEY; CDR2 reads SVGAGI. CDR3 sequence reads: CASSYGGTATGAPLHF.

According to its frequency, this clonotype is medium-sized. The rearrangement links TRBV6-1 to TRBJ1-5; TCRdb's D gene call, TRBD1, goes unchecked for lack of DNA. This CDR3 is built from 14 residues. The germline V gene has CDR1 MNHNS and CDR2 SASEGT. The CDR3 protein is CASSVGQGSQPQHF.

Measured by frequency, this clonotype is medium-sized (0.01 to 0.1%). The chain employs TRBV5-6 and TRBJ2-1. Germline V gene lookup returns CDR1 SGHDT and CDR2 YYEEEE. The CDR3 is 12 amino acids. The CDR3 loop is CASSLSVGEQFF.

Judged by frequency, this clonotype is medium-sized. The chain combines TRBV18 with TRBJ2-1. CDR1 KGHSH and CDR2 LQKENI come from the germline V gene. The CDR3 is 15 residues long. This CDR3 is CASSPPSRSPNEQFF.

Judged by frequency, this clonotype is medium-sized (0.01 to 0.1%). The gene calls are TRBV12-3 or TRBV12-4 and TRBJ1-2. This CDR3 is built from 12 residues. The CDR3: CASRGTAGGYTF.

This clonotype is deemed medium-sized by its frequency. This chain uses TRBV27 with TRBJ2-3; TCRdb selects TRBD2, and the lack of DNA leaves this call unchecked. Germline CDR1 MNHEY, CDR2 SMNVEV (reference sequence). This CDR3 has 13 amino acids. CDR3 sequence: CASKASGTDTQYF.

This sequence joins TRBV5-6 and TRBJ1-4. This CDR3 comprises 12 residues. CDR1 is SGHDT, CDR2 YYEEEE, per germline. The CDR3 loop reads CASSSYNEKLFF. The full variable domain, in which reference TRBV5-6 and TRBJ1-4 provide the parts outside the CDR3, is DAGVTQSPTHLIKTRGQQVTLRCSPKSGHDTVSWYQQALGQGPQFIFQYYEEEERQRGNFPDRFSGHQFPNYSSELNVNALLLGDSALYLCASSSYNEKLFFGSGTQLSVL.

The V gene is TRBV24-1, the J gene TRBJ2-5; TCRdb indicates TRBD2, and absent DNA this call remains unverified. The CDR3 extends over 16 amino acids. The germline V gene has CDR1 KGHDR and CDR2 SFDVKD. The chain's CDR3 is CATSDSEREPQETQYF.

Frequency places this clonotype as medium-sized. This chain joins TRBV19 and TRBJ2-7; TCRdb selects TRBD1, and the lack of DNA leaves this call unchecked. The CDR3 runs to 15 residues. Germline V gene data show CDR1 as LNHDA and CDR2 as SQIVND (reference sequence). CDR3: CASSIGGTPDYEQYF.